Listed below are T cell receptor beta chains from one sample, sequenced in a study of human T cells and chemical hapten exposure. Each CDR3 protein gets one entry after TCRdb re-called the RACE reads with MiXCR. The sample lists under 200,000 distinct CDR3 sequences; around a quarter were seen once. This specimen was whole blood, taken in connection with sensitization to the hapten diphenylcyclopropenone (DPC). The receptor set was obtained from a woman in her late teens or twenties with alopecia areata. Some clones in this sample may be carry-over from other donors' samples. Each CDR3 is given with its conserved first and last residue. The D gene is left open where the match is weak. Clone size is not always given. Where it is, it says once, few, many or a class for expanded clones.

TRBJ2-7 few TRBD1 TRBV29-1 TGCAGCGGCCGGACAGGTTGGGGTTACGAGCAGTACTTC CSGRTGWGYEQYF
TRBJ2-1 - - TRBV7-2 TGTGCCAGCAGCTTCCTATCGTCCTACAATGAGCAGTTCTTC CASSFLSSYNEQFF
TRBJ2-7 - - TRBV29-1 TGCAGCGCCACATTGAAGGGAACCGAGCAGTACTTC CSATLKGTEQYF
TRBJ1-1 - - TRBV20-1 TGCAGTGCGGAGAGAGGAACAGGGCCTTACACTGAAGCTTTCTTT CSAERGTGPYTEAFF
TRBJ2-7 few TRBD1 TRBV7-2 TGTGCCAGCAGCCCCCGGGACAGTCGCCACGAGCAGTACTTC CASSPRDSRHEQYF
TRBJ1-5 many - TRBV6-5 TGTGCCAGCAAAGGCAGCCTTAGCAATCAGCCCCAGCATTTT CASKGSLSNQPQHF
TRBJ1-1 - - TRBV7-9 TGTGCCAGCAGCTTAGTTGGATACACTGAAGCTTTCTTT CASSLVGYTEAFF
TRBJ1-1 - TRBD1 TRBV3-1 TGTGCCAGCAGCCAATACAGGGGCAGGGGAGAGACTGAAGCTTTCTTT CASSQYRGRGETEAFF
TRBJ1-5 many - TRBV4-1 TGCGCCAGCAGCCTAACACAGGGCGAGCCCCAGCATTTT CASSLTQGEPQHF
TRBJ2-7 - TRBD2 TRBV10-3 TGTGCCATCAGTGAGTCGAGCGGGGGCTACGAGCAGTACTTC CAISESSGGYEQYF
TRBJ2-4 few - TRBV29-1 TGCAGCGTGTCGGCGGGCGGGACCATTCAGTACTTC CSVSAGGTIQYF
TRBJ1-5 few - TRBV9 TGTGCCAGCAGCCCCGACTCGGAAGTGCAGCCCCAGCATTTT CASSPDSEVQPQHF
TRBJ2-7 once TRBD1 TRBV20-1 TGCAGTGCTAGAAGACAGGGGGACGAGCAGTACTTC CSARRQGDEQYF
TRBJ1-5 many - TRBV7-9 TGTGCCAGCAGCGAGTTTTGGGGCCAGCCCCAGCATTTT CASSEFWGQPQHF
TRBJ2-7 - TRBD1 TRBV27 TGTGCCAGCAGTTTGGGACAGCGCGGAGAGCAGTACTTC CASSLGQRGEQYF
TRBJ2-3 many - TRBV7-9 TGTGCCGCCAAGGGAGGGACAGGATCGGGCACAGATACGCAGTATTTT CAAKGGTGSGTDTQYF
TRBJ1-5 - - TRBV18 TGTGCCAGCTCACCAGGGAATTCCGGCAATCAGCCCCAGCATTTT CASSPGNSGNQPQHF
TRBJ1-1 few - TRBV5-4 TGTGCCAGCAGCTTGGAAGGGAGCGGCCGGGCTTTCTTT CASSLEGSGRAFF
TRBJ1-4 few - TRBV4-3 TGCGCCAGCAGCCAAGAATCCGGACCAAATGAAAAACTGTTTTTT CASSQESGPNEKLFF
TRBJ1-1 few - TRBV29-1 TGCAGCGTTGAAGGGTGGAGGGATGCTGAAGCTTTCTTT CSVEGWRDAEAFF
TRBJ2-1 many TRBD2 TRBV20-1 TGCAGTGCTAGGGGACTAGCGGACCACAATGAGCAGTTCTTC CSARGLADHNEQFF
TRBJ1-1 - - TRBV21-1 TGTGCCAGCAGCAAAGCACGGACAGGGCCGCGGGACACTGAAGCTTTCTTT CASSKARTGPRDTEAFF
TRBJ1-2 - - TRBV5-5 TGTGCCAGCAGCTTGGGACAGTACTATGGCTACACCTTC CASSLGQYYGYTF
TRBJ1-5 - - TRBV6-1 TGTGCCAGCAGCCAGACCTATAGCAATCAGCCCCAGCATTTT CASSQTYSNQPQHF
TRBJ2-7 few - TRBV15 TGTGCCACCAGCAGCCGTCTGGGGGGCGAGCAGTACTTC CATSSRLGGEQYF
TRBJ2-7 few TRBD1 TRBV18 TGTGCCAGCTCACCGGGACAGCTCTACGAGCAGTACTTC CASSPGQLYEQYF
TRBJ2-3 - - TRBV6-1 TGTGCCAGCGATGACGCATCTAGCACAGATACGCAGTATTTT CASDDASSTDTQYF
TRBJ2-1 few - TRBV5-6 TGTGCCAGCAGCGTGGGACGGTACAATGAGCAGTTCTTC CASSVGRYNEQFF
TRBJ1-2 - - TRBV5-1 TGCGCCAGCAGCTTGGAGGGGACAACCGATGGCTACACCTTC CASSLEGTTDGYTF
TRBJ1-2 - - TRBV6-5 TGTGCCAGCAGTTCCCGGCTCTATGGCTACACCTTC CASSSRLYGYTF
TRBJ2-3 - - TRBV6-2/TRBV6-3 TGTGCCAGCAGCTCTTTGGATACGCAGTATTTT CASSSLDTQYF
TRBJ2-7 - - TRBV2 TGTGCCAGCAGTGAACAGGGTCCCTCTTACGAGCAGTACTTC CASSEQGPSYEQYF
TRBJ2-7 many TRBD1 TRBV6-6 TGTGCCAGCAGGCTACAGACAGGGAATGGGGAGCAGTACTTC CASRLQTGNGEQYF
TRBJ1-6 few - TRBV7-9 TGTGCCAGCAGCTTAGTCGCGAATTCACCCCTCCACTTT CASSLVANSPLHF
TRBJ1-1 - - TRBV9 TGTGCCAGCAGCAATAATATTTTCACTGAAGCTTTCTTT CASSNNIFTEAFF
TRBJ2-2 - - TRBV27 TGTGCCAGCAGCCACCTTACGGCGAACACCGGGGAGCTGTTTTTT CASSHLTANTGELFF
TRBJ2-3 - TRBD2 TRBV20-1 TGCAGTGCTGCTTCCTGGGCGACTAGCGTAGTCACAGATACGCAGTATTTT CSAASWATSVVTDTQYF
TRBJ1-2 once - TRBV19 TGTGCCAGTAGTACTACCGGGACACTTTATGGCTACACCTTC CASSTTGTLYGYTF
TRBJ1-1 few - TRBV9 TGTGCCAGCAGCGTAGTTGGTACGGGGTGGGCTTTCTTT CASSVVGTGWAFF
TRBJ1-3 few TRBD1 TRBV29-1 TGCAGCGTTGAAGGCAGGGGGCTCTCTGGAAACACCATATATTTT CSVEGRGLSGNTIYF
TRBJ2-1 - - TRBV7-8 TGTGCCAGCAGCTACACGGGGGCCTCCTACAATGAGCAGTTCTTC CASSYTGASYNEQFF
TRBJ2-1 few - TRBV28 TGTGCCAGCAGTCCCGCGGGAACTTACAATGAGCAGTTCTTC CASSPAGTYNEQFF
TRBJ2-7 - - TRBV21-1 TGTGCCAGCAGCAATAACGGGGCCCTCAGCTCCTACGAGCAGTACTTC CASSNNGALSSYEQYF
TRBJ1-1 few - TRBV4-2 TGTGCCAGCAGCCAAGACGGCCCCGGGACACGGATTTCTGACACTGAAGCTTTCTTT CASSQDGPGTRISDTEAFF
TRBJ2-2 - - TRBV6-2/TRBV6-3 TGTGCCAGCAGCCCTCCCTTGGAGTCTCCGTTTTTT CASSPPLESPFF
TRBJ1-1 few - TRBV2 TGTGCCAGCAGTGAAGCGCGGCAGTGGTACACTGAAGCTTTCTTT CASSEARQWYTEAFF
TRBJ1-5 - - TRBV7-2 TGTGCCAGCAGCCCCCGTGCGGCCCCGGGGCCCCAGCATTTT CASSPRAAPGPQHF
TRBJ2-5 - TRBD1 TRBV20-1 TGCAGTACCGGGACAGGGGGCGGAGAGACCCAGTACTTC CSTGTGGGETQYF
TRBJ2-5 few - TRBV11-2 TGTGCCAGCAGCAGAGGGGTCGGAGAGACCCAGTACTTC CASSRGVGETQYF